This TCR beta chain was sequenced during a study of PD-L1 blockade in urothelial cancer. From germline, CDR1 is SNHLY and CDR2 FYNNEI. This CDR3 region has 11 residues. As for this clone: A clone one base away is much larger, so this may be a read error.

Time point given: peripheral blood 6 weeks after treatment start. Locally advanced or metastatic urothelial carcinoma affected the patients. Peripheral blood mononuclear cells were collected from every patient before and during treatment, yielding between 1 and 8 samples per patient. Method: immunoSEQ multiplex PCR; TCRdb's copy keeps in-frame clones and lacks some. The data hold around 45,000 clones, with about 80% observed a single time. The rearrangement links TRBV2 to TRBJ2-7; D is undetermined. The clonotype was recovered from a man in his sixties with urothelial cancer. Sequencing was performed on PBMCs, taken around atezolizumab (anti-PD-L1) treatment. The CDR3 loop is CTSSKLYEQYF. In nucleotides, the CDR3 is TGTACCAGCAGTAAGCTTTACGAGCAGTACTTC.